The source of this T cell receptor (beta chain) is a study of shared clonotypes between healthy human individuals. Assay used: immunoSEQ multiplex PCR; TCRdb lists only in-frame clones, some missing. The repertoire holds 150,000 to 200,000 clones, with roughly 93% as singletons. Partitioning of CD4+ cells yielded a CD45RA+ naive subset and a CD45RA-negative memory subset. Study results and caveats: The donor pool, a small one, limited the genetic and exposure-history diversity represented.

This clone has only one observation. Its antigen remains unknown. The length of the CDR3 is 14 residues. CDR1 MNHEY and CDR2 SVGAGI come from the germline V gene. V shed 3 bases and J 9 bases; nucleotides not matched to a gene: 7. V gene TRBV6-5 combines with J gene TRBJ1-3, with 8 bases identical to TRBD1. This clonotype originated in a woman aged 30 to 39 in good health. The sequenced sample was naive CD4+ T cells sorted from blood. The subset is: CD45RA+ positively selected. CDR3 loop: CASSYEDRATTIYF. CDR3 nucleotide sequence: TGTGCCAGCAGTTATGAGGACAGGGCAACCACCATATATTTT.